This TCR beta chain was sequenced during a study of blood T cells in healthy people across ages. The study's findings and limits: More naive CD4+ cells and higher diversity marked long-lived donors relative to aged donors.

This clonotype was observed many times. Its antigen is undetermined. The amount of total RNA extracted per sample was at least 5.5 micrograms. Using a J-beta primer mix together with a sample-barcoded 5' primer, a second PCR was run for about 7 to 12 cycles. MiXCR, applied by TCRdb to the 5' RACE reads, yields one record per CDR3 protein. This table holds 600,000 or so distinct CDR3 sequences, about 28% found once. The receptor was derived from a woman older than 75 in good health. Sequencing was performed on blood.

The CDR3 DNA sequence: TGTGCCAGCAGCTCCAAAACGGGGCAGGGAGAGAACATTCAGTACTTC. It translates to CASSSKTGQGENIQYF. This sequence joins TRBV5-4 and TRBJ2-4; possibly TRBD1 or TRBD2 for D (5 bases each). CDR3 length: 16 amino acids. In germline, CDR1 is SGHNT, CDR2 YYREEE (reference sequence). Trimming pared 3 bases from V and 7 bases from J, leaving 20 bases between.